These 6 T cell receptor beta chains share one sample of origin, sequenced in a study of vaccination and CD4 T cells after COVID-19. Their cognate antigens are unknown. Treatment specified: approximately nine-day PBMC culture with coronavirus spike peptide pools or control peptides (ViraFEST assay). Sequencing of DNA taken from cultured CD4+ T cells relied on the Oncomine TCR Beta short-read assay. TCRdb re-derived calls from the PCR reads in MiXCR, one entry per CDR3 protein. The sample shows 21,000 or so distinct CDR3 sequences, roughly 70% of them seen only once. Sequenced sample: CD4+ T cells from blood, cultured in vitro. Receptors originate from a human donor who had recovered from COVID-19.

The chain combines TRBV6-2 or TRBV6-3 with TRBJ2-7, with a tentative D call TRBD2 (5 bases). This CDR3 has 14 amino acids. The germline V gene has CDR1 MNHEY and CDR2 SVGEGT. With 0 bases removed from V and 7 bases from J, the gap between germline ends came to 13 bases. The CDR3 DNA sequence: TGTGCCAGCAGTTACTCAGAGGGAAGGAGGGAGCAGTACTTC. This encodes CASSYSEGRREQYF.

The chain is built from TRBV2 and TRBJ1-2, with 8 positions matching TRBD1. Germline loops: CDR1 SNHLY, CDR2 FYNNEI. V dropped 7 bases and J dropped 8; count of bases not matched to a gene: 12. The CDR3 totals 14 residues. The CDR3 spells CASTQDRDPMGYTF. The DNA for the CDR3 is TGTGCCAGCACCCAGGACAGGGACCCAATGGGCTACACCTTC.

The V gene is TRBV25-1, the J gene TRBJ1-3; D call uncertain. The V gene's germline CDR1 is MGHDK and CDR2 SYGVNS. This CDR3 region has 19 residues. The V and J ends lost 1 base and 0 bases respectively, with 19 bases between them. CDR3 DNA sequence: TGTGCCAGCAGTGAATTGCTCGGGCAGAAAACCCTCTCTGGAAACACCATATATTTT. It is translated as CASSELLGQKTLSGNTIYF.

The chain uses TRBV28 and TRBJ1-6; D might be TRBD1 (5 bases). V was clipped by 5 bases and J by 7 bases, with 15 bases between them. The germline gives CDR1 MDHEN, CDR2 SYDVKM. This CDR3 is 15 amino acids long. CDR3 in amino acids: CASSPGAPWNSPLHF. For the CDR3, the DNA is TGTGCCAGCAGTCCCGGGGCCCCTTGGAATTCACCCCTCCACTTT.

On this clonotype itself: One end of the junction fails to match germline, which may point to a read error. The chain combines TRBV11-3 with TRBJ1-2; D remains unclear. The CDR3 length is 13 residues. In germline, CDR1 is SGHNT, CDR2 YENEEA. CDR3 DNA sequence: TGCGCCAGCAGCCAAGATCTGGGCATGACATACACCTTC. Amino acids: CASSQDLGMTYTF.

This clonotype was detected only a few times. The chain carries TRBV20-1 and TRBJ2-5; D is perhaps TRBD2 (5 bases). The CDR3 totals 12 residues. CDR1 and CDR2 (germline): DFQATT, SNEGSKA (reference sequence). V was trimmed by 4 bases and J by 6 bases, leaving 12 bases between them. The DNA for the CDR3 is TGCAGTGCTAATAGGGAGACCCAGACCCAGTACTTC. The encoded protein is CSANRETQTQYF.